The 30 T cell receptor beta chains given below trace back to one sample, sequenced in a study of CD8 T cells in ankylosing spondylitis. Study outcomes and limitations: Seemingly characteristic of ankylosing spondylitis blood was a TCR beta motif consisting of under ten highly homologous variants.

No antigen has been assigned to these receptors. Each CDR3 protein is one row after TCRdb ran MiXCR on the 5' RACE reads. The sample includes fewer than 550,000 distinct CDR3 sequences, approximately 5% of them seen just once. Sequencing was done on a sample of blood, either unsorted or a sorted T cell fraction (not recorded which). The receptors come from a male donor with ankylosing spondylitis.

This clonotype was found many times. V is TRBV18 and J is TRBJ2-2; D call uncertain. This CDR3 is built from 15 residues. Germline assignment: CDR1 KGHSH and CDR2 LQKENI. V shed 2 bases and J shed 4 bases, with 11 bases lying between them. The CDR3 sequence: CASSPTPLFTGELFF. CDR3 sequence (DNA): TGTGCCAGCTCACCAACCCCACTCTTCACCGGGGAGCTGTTTTTT.

The sample holds many counts of this clonotype. The genes are TRBV6-1 and TRBJ2-1; D not certain. Trimming removed 5 bases from V and 2 bases from J, with 10 bases in between. The germline V gene has CDR1 MNHNS and CDR2 SASEGT. There are 14 residues in the CDR3. CDR3 amino acids: CASSLSLAYNEQFF. The DNA of the CDR3 is TGTGCCAGCAGTCTCAGCTTGGCCTACAATGAGCAGTTCTTC.

Ten or more counts support this clonotype. CDR3 residues: CASSHARSSGNTIYF. The CDR3 DNA reads TGCGCCAGCAGCCATGCTAGGTCCTCTGGAAACACCATATATTTT. The chain has TRBV4-1 and TRBJ1-3; D unclear. Between the trimmed V and J ends, which lost 3 bases and 0 bases, there was a span of 9 bases. CDR1 is MGHRA, CDR2 YSYEKL, per germline. CDR3 length: 15 residues.

This clonotype was counted ten times or more. The rearrangement links TRBV5-1 to TRBJ2-7; tentatively, D is TRBD2 (5 bases). The germline gives CDR1 SGHRS, CDR2 YFSETQ. This CDR3 spans 15 amino acids. V lost 0 bases, J lost 0 bases, and 10 bases lay in between. CDR3 DNA: TGCGCCAGCAGCTTGGGCGGGTCCAGCTCCTACGAGCAGTACTTC. It yields the protein CASSLGGSSSYEQYF. Full variable domain (missing parts from reference TRBV5-1 and TRBJ2-7): KAGVTQTPRYLIKTRGQQVTLSCSPISGHRSVSWYQQTPGQGLQFLFEYFSETQRNKGNFPGRFSGRQFSNSRSEMNVSTLELGDSALYLCASSLGGSSSYEQYFGPGTRLTVT.

This clonotype was detected ten times or more. The V call is TRBV12-3 or TRBV12-4, the J call TRBJ1-1; D gene uncertain. The CDR3 is 14 amino acids. Trimming took 4 bases from V and 2 from J, leaving 11 bases between them. The CDR3 sequence is CASSSLWGNTEAFF. The DNA of the CDR3 is TGTGCCAGCAGTTCCCTTTGGGGAAACACTGAAGCTTTCTTT.

This clonotype was recorded many times. The V call is TRBV11-2, the J call TRBJ2-5; TRBD2 matches at 10 bases. The ends lost 4 bases at V and 5 bases at J; junction bases unmatched: 4. Germline CDR1 and CDR2: SGHAT and FQNNGV. The CDR3 sequence is 14 residues long. The CDR3 reads CASSSLTSGETQYF. For the CDR3, the DNA is TGTGCCAGCAGCTCCTTGACTAGCGGGGAGACCCAGTACTTC.

This clonotype came up many times. This rearrangement joins TRBV2 to TRBJ1-6; TRBD1 aligns across 7 bases. CDR1 is SNHLY and CDR2 is FYNNEI in the germline V gene. The CDR3 runs 15 residues. V shed 6 bases and J 4 bases; nucleotides not matched to a gene: 6. This CDR3 reads CASSRGQVYNSPLHF. DNA for the CDR3: TGTGCCAGCAGCCGAGGACAGGTGTATAATTCACCCCTCCACTTT.

This clonotype was seen only a few times. The rearrangement links TRBV5-1 to TRBJ2-5, with 7 bases lining up with TRBD1. Germline-derived CDR1 and CDR2 are SGHRS and YFSETQ. The CDR3 runs 13 residues. Trimming removed 9 bases from V and 4 bases from J; junction bases left unmatched: 9. In DNA, the CDR3 is TGCGCCACCTCGGGACAGCCGCTAGAGACCCAGTACTTC. Protein product: CATSGQPLETQYF.

There are many counts of this clonotype. The chain combines TRBV7-8 with TRBJ2-1; D gene ambiguous. Germline CDR1 SGHVS, CDR2 FQNEAQ. This CDR3 has 13 amino acids. The germline V and J ends were trimmed by 1 base and 7 bases, with 8 bases remaining between them. In DNA form, the CDR3 reads TGTGCCAGCAGCTTAGTGGGATCGAATGAGCAGTTCTTC. Its translation: CASSLVGSNEQFF.

This clonotype was recorded at least ten times. The chain links TRBV5-5 to TRBJ1-1; D remains unclear. V lost 4 bases, J lost 1 base, and 20 bases lay in between. CDR1 and CDR2 (germline): SGHKS, YYEKEE (reference sequence). The CDR3 is made up of 17 amino acids. Here the CDR3 DNA reads TGTGCCAGCAGCCTACCTCGGGAGAGGGCGACGAACACTGAAGCTTTCTTT. Protein sequence: CASSLPRERATNTEAFF.

This clonotype was counted at least ten times. The chain joins TRBV9 to TRBJ2-3; D remains unclear. Trimming took off 0 bases at V and 4 bases at J, with 6 bases between the two ends. Germline CDR1 is SGDLS and CDR2 is YYNGEE. This CDR3 comprises 13 residues. The CDR3 spells CASSVAGPDTQYF. CDR3 bases: TGTGCCAGCAGCGTAGCGGGCCCAGATACGCAGTATTTT.

This clonotype has only a few counts. The V and J genes are TRBV6-6 and TRBJ2-7, with D unresolved. Trimming took 6 bases from V and 3 from J, leaving 6 bases between them. Germline CDR1 MNHNY, CDR2 SVGAGI (reference sequence). This CDR3 is built from 11 residues. DNA for the CDR3: TGTGCCAGCAGACCTAACTACGAGCAGTACTTC. This codes for CASRPNYEQYF.

This clonotype was recorded at least ten times. The V and J genes are TRBV28 and TRBJ2-3; 11 bases map to TRBD2. The ends lost 5 bases at V and 0 bases at J; junction bases unmatched: 4. Germline CDR1 and CDR2: MDHEN and SYDVKM. CDR3 length: 16 residues. The CDR3 DNA sequence: TGTGCCAGCAGTGTGACTAGCGGGGAGAGCACAGATACGCAGTATTTT. Translated: CASSVTSGESTDTQYF.

Ten or more counts support this clonotype. Here the CDR3 reads CASSFRGDGGYEQYF. The CDR3 DNA follows: TGCGCCAGCAGCTTCCGGGGGGACGGGGGATACGAGCAGTACTTC. This chain uses TRBV5-1 with TRBJ2-7; 7 positions agree with TRBD2. Germline trimming cut 2 bases from V and 4 bases from J; bases unmatched to any gene: 9. The CDR3 is 15 amino acids. Germline CDR1 reads SGHRS; CDR2 reads YFSETQ.

As for this clonotype: A read error is possible here, since a much larger clone lies one base away. The rearrangement links TRBV11-2 to TRBJ2-3; D may be TRBD2 (6 bases). CDR1 SGHAT and CDR2 FQNNGV come from the germline V gene. This CDR3 is 18 amino acids long. The CDR3 DNA sequence: TGTACCAGCAGCTTCTCGATTTGGCGGGGAGGAGGCACAGATACGCAGTATTTT. Its protein is CTSSFSIWRGGGTDTQYF.

The rearrangement uses TRBV24-1 and TRBJ2-3; D unclear. The V end lost 0 bases, the J end lost 4 bases, and 4 bases lay between the germline ends. The CDR3 covers 13 residues. In germline, CDR1 is KGHDR, CDR2 SFDVKD. CDR3 coding DNA: TGTGCCACCAGTGATTTGGAAGCAGATACGCAGTATTTT. The encoded protein is CATSDLEADTQYF.

The rearrangement joins TRBV18 to TRBJ2-1, with 7 bases that match TRBD1. The germline V gene encodes CDR1 KGHSH and CDR2 LQKENI. The CDR3 runs to 12 residues. J was trimmed by 9 bases and V by 2 bases; bases with no gene match: 1. The CDR3 loop is CASSPKGAEQFF. The CDR3 nucleotides read TGTGCCAGCTCACCAAAGGGGGCTGAGCAGTTCTTC.

The J gene is TRBJ2-6, the V gene TRBV24-1; 8 bases line up with TRBD1. V shed 9 bases, J shed 0 bases, and the junction held 3 bases outside the gene matches. The CDR3 length is 15 residues. Germline CDR1 KGHDR, CDR2 SFDVKD. CDR3 nucleotide sequence: TGTGCCACCGGGACAGGTGGCTCTGGGGCCAACGTCCTGACTTTC. Its protein is CATGTGGSGANVLTF.

This clonotype has just a few counts. A junction boundary mismatches the germline segment, possibly from a read error. The rearrangement uses TRBV7-7 and TRBJ2-1; D is possibly TRBD2 (6 bases). CDR3 length: 13 amino acids. Germline CDR1 and CDR2: SSHAT and FNYEAQ (reference sequence). DNA for the CDR3: TGTGCTAGCAGCTCTTTTGGGGGGAATGAGCAGTTCTTC. Translating it yields CASSSFGGNEQFF. Full variable domain (missing parts from reference TRBV7-7 and TRBJ2-1): GAGVSQSPRYKVTKRGQDVTLRCDPISSHATLYWYQQALGQGPEFLTYFNYEAQPDKSGLPSDRFSAERPEGSISTLTIQRTEQRDSAMYRCASSSFGGNEQFFGPGTRLTVL.

This clonotype was counted many times. The rearrangement uses TRBV20-1 and TRBJ2-7; D call uncertain. The CDR3 loop spans 14 amino acids. Looked up from germline, CDR1 is DFQATT and CDR2 is SNEGSKA (reference sequence). Trimming took 0 bases from V and 3 from J, leaving 12 bases between them. CDR3 DNA sequence: TGCAGTGCTAGAGATCGCCACGGGTTCTACGAGCAGTACTTC. Translating it yields CSARDRHGFYEQYF.

This clonotype was found many times. The V call is TRBV5-1, the J call TRBJ2-7; TRBD2 aligns across 13 bases. V was clipped by 1 base and J by 4 bases; unmatched bases: 5. The CDR3 is made up of 16 amino acids. Germline lookup yields CDR1 SGHRS and CDR2 YFSETQ. The CDR3 DNA reads TGCGCCAGCAGCTTGTCCAGGACTAGCGGGAGTTACGAGCAGTACTTC. It codes for CASSLSRTSGSYEQYF.

This clonotype occurred a few times. The V and J genes are TRBV27 and TRBJ2-3; 10 nucleotides agree with TRBD1. Germline V CDR1 and CDR2: MNHEY, SMNVEV (reference sequence). The CDR3 length is 18 residues. V trimming: 0 bases; J trimming: 5 bases; junction bases outside the gene matches: 11. The CDR3 loop reads CASSLSIGTGVFLDTQYF. In nucleotides, the CDR3 is TGTGCCAGCAGTTTATCGATAGGGACAGGGGTTTTTTTAGATACGCAGTATTTT.

This clonotype was recorded at least ten times. This chain uses TRBV28 with TRBJ1-5; perhaps TRBD1 as D (5 bases). CDR1 is MDHEN, CDR2 SYDVKM, per germline. V lost 4 bases, J lost 4 bases, and 14 bases lay in between. The CDR3 has 15 amino acids. In DNA, the CDR3 is TGTGCCAGCAGTTCCGGGGCAGAGGGGAATCAGCCCCAGCATTTT. It is translated as CASSSGAEGNQPQHF.

This clonotype was counted at least ten times. This chain joins TRBV12-3 or TRBV12-4 and TRBJ2-7; 9 bases agree with TRBD1. CDR3 length: 15 amino acids. The trim removed 6 bases at V and 2 bases at J, leaving 8 bases unmatched. The CDR3 is CASSPGGTGTYEQYF. CDR3 sequence (DNA): TGTGCCAGCAGCCCTGGGGGGACAGGGACCTACGAGCAGTACTTC.

Many counts were recorded for this clonotype. This rearrangement joins TRBV20-1 to TRBJ2-7; weak D call: TRBD2 (5 bases). The CDR3 extends over 11 amino acids. V shed 5 bases and J shed 5 bases, with 10 bases lying between them. Germline CDR1 is DFQATT and CDR2 is SNEGSKA (reference sequence). The CDR3 DNA sequence: TGCAGTGCTCTCCGGGGTAACGAGCAGTACTTC. It translates to CSALRGNEQYF.

This clonotype was seen at least ten times. The CDR3 sequence: CASRPSLNSYEQYF. The CDR3 nucleotides read TGCGCCAGCAGACCGAGCCTGAACTCCTACGAGCAGTACTTC. The chain uses TRBV5-1 and TRBJ2-7, with D unclear. Germline values: CDR1 SGHRS, CDR2 YFSETQ. V was clipped by 5 bases and J by 0 bases, with 12 bases between them. The CDR3 extends over 14 amino acids.

This clonotype has ten or more counts. The chain has TRBV24-1 and TRBJ2-5; unclear D gene. V was pared by 4 bases and J by 1 base, with 18 bases between. Germline loops: CDR1 KGHDR, CDR2 SFDVKD. The CDR3 runs to 17 residues. The CDR3 bases are TGTGCCACCAGTGACCCCAAGTCGGCAGGAGTCCAAGAGACCCAGTACTTC. The encoded protein is CATSDPKSAGVQETQYF.

This clonotype was found many times. The chain combines TRBV10-3 with TRBJ2-7; D possibly matches TRBD1 or TRBD2 (5 bases each). CDR1 is ENHRY, CDR2 SYGVKD, per germline. Trimming cost V 4 bases and J 2 bases, with 9 bases left between them. The CDR3 runs 13 residues. CDR3 sequence reads: CAISVGVTYEQYF. CDR3 DNA: TGTGCCATCAGTGTGGGGGTCACCTACGAGCAGTACTTC.

This clonotype was observed many times. The rearrangement joins TRBV5-1 to TRBJ1-1; tentatively, D is TRBD1 (5 bases). In germline, CDR1 is SGHRS, CDR2 YFSETQ. The CDR3 contains 14 residues. V was cut by 0 bases and J by 4 bases, with 10 bases left in between. CDR3 DNA sequence: TGCGCCAGCAGCTTGGCCGGACAATCCACTGAAGCTTTCTTT. This gives the protein CASSLAGQSTEAFF.

This clonotype was found many times. The V and J genes are TRBV4-2 and TRBJ2-5; D may be TRBD2 (6 bases). The CDR3 has 16 residues. Germline V lookup: CDR1 LGHNA, CDR2 YNFKEQ. V was cut by 1 base and J by 2 bases, with 14 bases left in between. CDR3 nucleotide sequence: TGTGCCAGCAGCCAAGGGGCGGGGAAGGCGCAAGAGACCCAGTACTTC. Translated, it gives CASSQGAGKAQETQYF.